These 9 T cell receptor beta chains were all obtained from the same sample, sequenced in a study of shared clonotypes between healthy human individuals. Sequencing used immunoSEQ multiplex PCR; TCRdb keeps in-frame clones, though not all of them. The sample has about 1 million clones, approximately 70% seen once. The specimen was memory CD4+ T cells sorted from blood. Subset indicated: CD45RA-negative fraction. The origin of the receptors is a man between 18 and 29 years old in good health.

DNA of the CDR3: TGTGCCTGGAGTGTACGATGGGGGGAGACCCAGTACTTC. Amino acid sequence: CAWSVRWGETQYF. V usage is TRBV30 and J usage is TRBJ2-5; D might be TRBD1 or TRBD2, each matching 5 bases. The CDR3 totals 13 residues. Between the trimmed V and J ends, which lost 0 bases and 5 bases, there was a span of 10 bases. Germline values: CDR1 GTSNPN, CDR2 SVGIG (reference sequence).

The rearrangement uses TRBV7-2 and TRBJ1-2; D not resolved. The CDR3 has 17 residues. V was cut by 5 bases and J by 7 bases, with 26 bases left in between. Germline CDR1 is SGHTA and CDR2 is FQGNSA. CDR3 sequence (DNA): TGTGCCAGCAGCCCCCGAAAGGTGGTGTCTGGTTCTTCTGGCTACACCTTC. Amino acid sequence: CASSPRKVVSGSSGYTF.

The V and J genes are TRBV7-3 and TRBJ2-3, with D maybe TRBD1 (6 bases). CDR1 SGHTA and CDR2 FQGTGA come from the germline V gene. The V gene lost 5 bases and the J gene lost 4 bases, with 19 bases spanning the gap. CDR3 size: 16 residues. CDR3 sequence: CASSPTGTTLSDTQYF. CDR3 coding DNA: TGTGCCAGCAGCCCCACCGGGACAACTCTCTCAGATACGCAGTATTTT.

V is TRBV4-1 and J is TRBJ2-1; D not resolved. This CDR3 comprises 14 residues. Germline V gene sequence: CDR1 MGHRA, CDR2 YSYEKL. V shed 7 bases and J shed 0 bases, with 10 bases lying between them. The CDR3 is CASTSFSSYNEQFF. CDR3 DNA: TGCGCCAGCACTTCTTTCAGCTCCTACAATGAGCAGTTCTTC.

The chain joins TRBV18 to TRBJ2-4; 12 nucleotides agree with TRBD2. CDR3 length: 14 residues. Trimming took 3 bases from V and 7 from J; bases not matched to a gene: 1. Germline V gene lookup returns CDR1 KGHSH and CDR2 LQKENI. CDR3 DNA: TGTGCCAGCTCACCCGGGACTAGCGGGAACATTCAGTACTTC. Protein sequence: CASSPGTSGNIQYF.

The rearrangement uses TRBV15 and TRBJ1-4; D gene ambiguous. The germline V and J ends were trimmed by 3 bases and 5 bases, with 13 bases remaining between them. The CDR3 runs 15 residues. CDR1 is LNHNV, CDR2 YYDKDF, per germline (reference sequence). In nucleotides, the CDR3 is TGTGCCACCAGCAGTGGCGCAGGCAAGAATGAAAAACTGTTTTTT. Its translation: CATSSGAGKNEKLFF.

This clone was seen more than once but under ten times. The genes are TRBV6-1 and TRBJ1-4; D might be TRBD1 (6 bases). V was clipped by 0 bases and J by 4 bases, with 15 bases between them. The CDR3 runs to 17 residues. Germline-derived CDR1 and CDR2 are MNHNS and SASEGT. The CDR3 DNA follows: TGTGCCAGCAGTGAAGCGCTTTCGACAGGATTTAATGAAAAACTGTTTTTT. Translating it yields CASSEALSTGFNEKLFF.

The genes are TRBV6-4 and TRBJ2-1; TRBD1 matches 7 bases. The CDR3 sequence is 16 residues long. Trimming at V came to 9 bases and at J to 0 bases, leaving 11 bases not matched to a gene. Germline CDR1 reads MRHNA; CDR2 reads SNTAGT. CDR3: CARGARQGYSYNEQFF. The CDR3 nucleotides read TGTGCCAGGGGAGCAAGACAGGGATACTCCTACAATGAGCAGTTCTTC.

This clone was counted between two and nine times. This rearrangement joins TRBV5-1 to TRBJ2-5; D is unclear. This CDR3 is 15 amino acids long. The germline CDR1 and CDR2 sequences are SGHRS and YFSETQ. Trimming pared 4 bases from V and 0 bases from J, leaving 13 bases between. The CDR3 bases are TGCGCCAGCAGCCCTAACCCTTCGGACCAAGAGACCCAGTACTTC. It yields the protein CASSPNPSDQETQYF.